Listed here are 15 T cell receptor beta chains from one sample, sequenced in a study of blood T cell repertoires in COVID-19. Using immunoSEQ multiplex PCR, the repertoire was profiled, and TCRdb retains in-frame clones only, with some absent. This sample has about 45,000 clones, with approximately 80% found just once. Specimen: peripheral blood. The receptors shown here come from a human donor in a cohort sampled during active COVID-19.

This chain connects TRBV19 to TRBJ2-1, with 7 nucleotides matching TRBD1. CDR1 is LNHDA, CDR2 SQIVND, per germline (reference sequence). This CDR3 is built from 15 residues. The J segment lost 1 base and the V segment lost 5 bases, leaving 5 bases of the junction unmatched. In nucleotides, the CDR3 is TGTGCCAGTAGTCTTCGGACAGGATCCTACAATGAGCAGTTCTTC. This gives the protein CASSLRTGSYNEQFF.

The V gene is TRBV25-1, the J gene TRBJ2-5; D possibly corresponds to TRBD2 (6 bases). Trimming left V 0 bases short and J 5 bases short, with 13 bases between. This CDR3 has 15 residues. Per the germline V gene, CDR1 is MGHDK and CDR2 is SYGVNS. The CDR3, as DNA: TGTGCCAGCAGTGAATATAAGGGAGGCGAGGAGACCCAGTACTTC. It encodes CASSEYKGGEETQYF.

The rearrangement links TRBV10-1 to TRBJ2-5; D call uncertain. Trimming stripped 0 bases from V and 3 bases from J, with 14 bases between. From germline, CDR1 is WNHNN and CDR2 SYGVQD (reference sequence). The CDR3 runs 16 residues. This CDR3 is CASSESLLRRKETQYF. The DNA of the CDR3 is TGCGCCAGCAGTGAGTCCCTGTTGAGGCGAAAAGAGACCCAGTACTTC.

This clone was seen a few times. This chain connects TRBV30 to TRBJ2-2; 8 bases align to TRBD2. Germline-derived CDR1 and CDR2 are GTSNPN and SVGIG (reference sequence). The CDR3 extends over 13 amino acids. After removal of 3 bases from V and 6 bases from J, the junction contained 3 bases not matched to a gene. This chain's CDR3 is CAWRRREAGELFF. CDR3 in DNA: TGTGCCTGGAGGCGGCGGGAGGCCGGGGAGCTGTTTTTT. Combining the CDR3 with reference TRBV30 and TRBJ2-2 gives the whole variable domain SQTIHQWPATLVQPVGSPLSLECTVEGTSNPNLYWYRQAAGRGLQLLFYSVGIGQISSEVPQNLSASRPQDRQFILSSKKLLLSDSGFYLCAWRRREAGELFFGEGSRLTVL.

The genes are TRBV5-1 and TRBJ2-5; 7 bases line up with TRBD1. The V and J ends lost 3 bases and 5 bases, in that order; junction bases with no gene match: 13. The CDR3 contains 16 residues. CDR1 is SGHRS, CDR2 YFSETQ, per germline. Written as DNA, the CDR3 is TGCGCCAGCAGCTCGACCCTGACAGGGATGAAGGAGACCCAGTACTTC. Residues: CASSSTLTGMKETQYF.

This clone has a handful of counts. The chain is built from TRBV6-5 and TRBJ1-5; TRBD1 might be the D (5 bases). The CDR3 runs 14 residues. V lost 5 bases and J 2 bases, leaving 10 bases between the germline ends. CDR1 is MNHEY and CDR2 is SVGAGI in the germline V gene. Written as DNA, the CDR3 is TGTGCCAGCAGTCATCCGGGGGGCAATCAGCCCCAGCATTTT. Protein: CASSHPGGNQPQHF.

This clone has only one observation. The chain combines TRBV29-1 with TRBJ1-2; no definite D call. The V end was cut by 4 bases, the J end by 2 bases, with 11 bases between. The CDR3 spans 13 residues. Per germline, CDR1 SQVTM and CDR2 ANQGSEA. CDR3 nucleotide sequence: TGCAGCGTTGGAGAGGTAGCGAACTATGGCTACACCTTC. As protein: CSVGEVANYGYTF.

This chain joins TRBV19 and TRBJ2-2; possible D gene TRBD1, 5 bases. From germline, CDR1 is LNHDA and CDR2 SQIVND (reference sequence). The V end lost 5 bases, the J end lost 5 bases, and 15 bases lay between the germline ends. This CDR3 spans 15 amino acids. CDR3 amino acids: CASSLLSRGTGELFF. The CDR3 region has the DNA TGTGCCAGTAGTCTCCTATCAAGGGGTACCGGGGAGCTGTTTTTT.

The gene calls are TRBV5-4 and TRBJ2-7, with a possible D match to TRBD2 (5 bases). The CDR3 consists of 16 residues. V was cut by 4 bases and J by 0 bases, with 17 bases left in between. The germline V gene encodes CDR1 SGHNT and CDR2 YYREEE (reference sequence). CDR3 coding DNA: TGTGCCAGCAGCCCTGAGTCACTAGACTCCTCCTACGAGCAGTACTTC. Its protein product is CASSPESLDSSYEQYF.

The V call is TRBV4-1, the J call TRBJ1-5; D is undetermined. Per germline, CDR1 MGHRA and CDR2 YSYEKL. This CDR3 region has 15 residues. The V end was cut by 1 base, the J end by 6 bases, with 13 bases between. The CDR3 protein is CASSQGTAGGQPQHF. Here the CDR3 DNA reads TGCGCCAGCAGCCAAGGGACGGCGGGCGGTCAGCCCCAGCATTTT.

The CDR3 loop is CASSTLPIAGGETQYF. CDR3 sequence (DNA): TGCGCCAGCAGCACCCTTCCCATAGCGGGAGGGGAGACCCAGTACTTC. The genes are TRBV5-1 and TRBJ2-5; TRBD2 agrees at 11 bases. Germline V gene lookup returns CDR1 SGHRS and CDR2 YFSETQ. CDR3 length: 16 residues. The V gene end was trimmed by 4 bases and the J gene end by 5 bases; junction bases not matched to a gene: 10.

The V and J genes are TRBV30 and TRBJ2-1, with D uncertain. Trimming pared 1 base from V and 7 bases from J, leaving 11 bases between. The CDR3 runs 13 residues. CDR1 and CDR2 from the germline V gene are GTSNPN and SVGIG (reference sequence). As DNA, the CDR3 is TGTGCCTGGAGTGCTCCCCCTATTAATGAGCAGTTCTTC. It translates to CAWSAPPINEQFF.

This chain uses TRBV3-1 (or the pseudogene TRBV3-2) with TRBJ2-7, with D hard to call. V dropped 2 bases and J dropped 5 bases, with 10 bases sitting between them. The CDR3 has 13 amino acids. CDR1 and CDR2 (germline): LGHDT, YNNKEL (reference sequence). As DNA, the CDR3 is TGTGCCAGCAGCCAATTTTTCGCGGACGAGCAGTACTTC. Amino acids: CASSQFFADEQYF.

This clone appeared a single time. This sequence joins TRBV5-5 and TRBJ2-1; 10 bases are shared with TRBD2. The V gene end was trimmed by 0 bases and the J gene end by 10 bases; junction bases not matched to a gene: 7. Germline loops: CDR1 SGHKS, CDR2 YYEKEE (reference sequence). The CDR3 covers 15 residues. CDR3 in amino acids: CASSLVQREGQEQFF. The CDR3 DNA sequence: TGTGCCAGCAGCTTGGTACAGCGGGAGGGCCAGGAGCAGTTCTTC. Supplemented by reference TRBV5-5 and TRBJ2-1, the full variable domain reads DAGVTQSPTHLIKTRGQQVTLRCSPISGHKSVSWYQQVLGQGPQFIFQYYEKEERGRGNFPDRFSARQFPNYSSELNVNALLLGDSALYLCASSLVQREGQEQFFGPGTRLTVL.

This chain connects TRBV7-2 to TRBJ2-3; 11 bases are shared with TRBD2. Trimming at V came to 5 bases and at J to 2 bases, leaving 6 bases not matched to a gene. The V gene's germline CDR1 is SGHTA and CDR2 FQGNSA. The CDR3 is 16 residues long. CDR3 loop: CASSPGTSGPTDTQYF. The DNA of the CDR3 is TGTGCCAGCAGCCCGGGGACTAGCGGACCCACAGATACGCAGTATTTT. Full variable domain (rest looked up from reference TRBV7-2 and TRBJ2-3): GAGVSQSPSNKVTEKGKDVELRCDPISGHTALYWYRQSLGQGLEFLIYFQGNSAPDKSGLPSDRFSAERTGGSVSTLTIQRTQQEDSAVYLCASSPGTSGPTDTQYFGPGTRLTVL.